The 3 T cell receptor beta chains below come from one sample, sequenced in a study of metastatic and nonmetastatic thyroid tumors. TCRdb re-called the PCR reads via MiXCR. Among about 33,000 clones listed, 9.5% to 14% were seen once. No treatment of any kind had been given to any patient before thyroid surgery. The sample taken for sequencing was blood. The receptors stem from a female donor with papillary thyroid cancer or a benign thyroid nodule (not recorded which). Some clones in this sample may be carry-over from other donors' samples.

Ten or more counts support this clone. The J gene is TRBJ2-3, the V gene TRBV20-1; D not certain. CDR1 and CDR2 (germline): DFQATT, SNEGSKA (reference sequence). V was trimmed by 6 bases and J by 0 bases, leaving 13 bases between them. The CDR3 is 14 residues long. CDR3 in DNA: TGCAGTGCCCCCACCTCCTCTAGCACAGATACGCAGTATTTT. Protein product: CSAPTSSSTDTQYF.

This clone showed up many times. The J gene is TRBJ2-3, the V gene TRBV2, with 11 bases aligning to TRBD2. The germline V gene encodes CDR1 SNHLY and CDR2 FYNNEI. This CDR3 region has 14 residues. V lost 7 bases to trimming and J lost 9 bases; unmatched junction nucleotides: 9. CDR3 amino acids: CASTPLAGEKTQYF. The CDR3 DNA sequence: TGTGCCAGCACCCCACTAGCGGGAGAGAAGACGCAGTATTTT.

This clone was counted many times. DNA for the CDR3: TGTGCCAGCAGTCGGCAGGGGGCAGAAACCGGGGAGCTGTTTTTT. Its translation is CASSRQGAETGELFF. The chain combines TRBV6-1 with TRBJ2-2; TRBD1 matches 8 bases. The CDR3 spans 15 residues. CDR1 and CDR2 (germline): MNHNS, SASEGT. J lost 5 bases, V lost 5 bases, and 7 bases had no gene match.